This T cell receptor beta chain appears in the sequencing data of a study of STAT5B mutations in CD4+ large granular lymphocyte leukemia. With regard to this clone: As yet, its antigen is unknown.

Study-level results: Patient CD4-sorted repertoires looked more clonal than healthy CD4+ repertoires, even without putative leukemic clones. Main leukemic clonotypes were patient-specific, but around 25% appeared at low frequency elsewhere.

Germline V gives CDR1 LNHDA, CDR2 SQIVND (reference sequence). The CDR3 is made up of 16 amino acids. V trimming: 4 bases; J trimming: 7 bases; junction bases outside the gene matches: 9. Sequenced by immunoSEQ multiplex PCR; TCRdb stores in-frame clones only, minus some. Among 30,000 to 40,000 clones listed, around 76% were seen once. The TCR comes from a human donor in good health. Sequenced sample: CD4+ T cells from blood buffy coats. V gene TRBV19 combines with J gene TRBJ2-3; 12 bases match TRBD2. CDR3 nucleotide sequence: TGTGCCAGTAGTAATCGACTAGCGGGAGTAGCTTATACGCAGTATTTT. This translates into CASSNRLAGVAYTQYF. The full variable domain, rest sourced from reference TRBV19 and TRBJ2-3, is DGGITQSPKYLFRKEGQNVTLSCEQNLNHDAMYWYRQDPGQGLRLIYYSQIVNDFQKGDIAEGYSVSREKKESFPLTVTSAQKNPTAFYLCASSNRLAGVAYTQYFGPGTRLTVL.